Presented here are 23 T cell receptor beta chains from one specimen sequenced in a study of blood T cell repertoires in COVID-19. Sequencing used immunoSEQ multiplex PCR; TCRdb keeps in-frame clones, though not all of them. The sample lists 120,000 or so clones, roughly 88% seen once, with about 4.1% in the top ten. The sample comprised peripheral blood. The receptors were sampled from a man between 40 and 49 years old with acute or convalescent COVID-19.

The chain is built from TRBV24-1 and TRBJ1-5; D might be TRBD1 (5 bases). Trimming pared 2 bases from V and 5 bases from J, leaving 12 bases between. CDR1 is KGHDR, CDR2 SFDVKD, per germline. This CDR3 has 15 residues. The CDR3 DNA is TGTGCCACCAGTGATTCCGCAGGGTCGTATCAGCCCCAGCATTTT. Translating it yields CATSDSAGSYQPQHF.

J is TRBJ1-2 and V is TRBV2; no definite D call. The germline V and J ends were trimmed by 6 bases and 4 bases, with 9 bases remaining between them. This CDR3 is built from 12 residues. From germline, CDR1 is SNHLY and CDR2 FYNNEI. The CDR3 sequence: CASRGRGYGYTF. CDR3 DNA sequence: TGTGCCAGCAGGGGCCGGGGCTATGGCTACACCTTC.

CDR3 DNA sequence: TGTGCCTGGAGTTTAATCTATGGCTACACCTTC. It specifies CAWSLIYGYTF. The genes are TRBV30 and TRBJ1-2; no clear D. CDR3 length: 11 residues. V lost 2 bases to trimming and J lost 4 bases, with 5 bases between them. Germline CDR1 and CDR2: GTSNPN and SVGIG (reference sequence).

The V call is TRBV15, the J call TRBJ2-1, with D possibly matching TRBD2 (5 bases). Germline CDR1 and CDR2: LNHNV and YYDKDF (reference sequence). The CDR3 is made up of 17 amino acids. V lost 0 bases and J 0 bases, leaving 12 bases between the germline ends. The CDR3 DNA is TGTGCCACCAGCAGAGATCGGGGAATGAGCTCCTACAATGAGCAGTTCTTC. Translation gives CATSRDRGMSSYNEQFF.

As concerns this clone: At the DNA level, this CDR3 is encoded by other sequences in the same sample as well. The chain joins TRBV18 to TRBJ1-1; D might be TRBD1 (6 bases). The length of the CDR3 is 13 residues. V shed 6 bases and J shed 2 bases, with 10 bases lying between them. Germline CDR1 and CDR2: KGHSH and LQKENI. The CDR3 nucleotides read TGTGCCAGCTCCCCGGGACAAAACACTGAAGCTTTCTTT. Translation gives CASSPGQNTEAFF.

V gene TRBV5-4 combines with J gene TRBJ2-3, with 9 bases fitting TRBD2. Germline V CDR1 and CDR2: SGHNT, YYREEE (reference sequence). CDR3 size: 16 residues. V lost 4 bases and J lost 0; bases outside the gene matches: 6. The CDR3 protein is CASSPRRGGSTDTQYF. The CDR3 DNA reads TGTGCCAGCAGCCCTCGGCGGGGGGGGAGCACAGATACGCAGTATTTT.

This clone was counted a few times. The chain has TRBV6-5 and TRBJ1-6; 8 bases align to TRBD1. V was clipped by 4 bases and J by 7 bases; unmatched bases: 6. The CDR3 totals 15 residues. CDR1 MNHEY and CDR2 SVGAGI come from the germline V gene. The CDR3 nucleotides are TGTGCCAGCAGTTTTCTGGACAGGGAGAATTCACCCCTCCACTTT. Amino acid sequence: CASSFLDRENSPLHF.

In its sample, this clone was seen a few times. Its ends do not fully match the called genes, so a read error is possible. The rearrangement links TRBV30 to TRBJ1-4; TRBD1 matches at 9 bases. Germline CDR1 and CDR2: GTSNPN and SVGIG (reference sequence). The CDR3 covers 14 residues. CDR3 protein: CAGRGGQGNEKLFF. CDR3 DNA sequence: TGTGCCGGGAGGGGGGGACAGGGAAATGAAAAACTGTTTTTT.

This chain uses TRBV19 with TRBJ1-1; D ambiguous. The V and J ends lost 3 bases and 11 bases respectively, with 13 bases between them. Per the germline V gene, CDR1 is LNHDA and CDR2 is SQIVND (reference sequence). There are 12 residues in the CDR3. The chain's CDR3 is CASSIHLGVAFF. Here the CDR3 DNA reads TGTGCCAGTAGTATTCACCTCGGGGTGGCTTTCTTT.

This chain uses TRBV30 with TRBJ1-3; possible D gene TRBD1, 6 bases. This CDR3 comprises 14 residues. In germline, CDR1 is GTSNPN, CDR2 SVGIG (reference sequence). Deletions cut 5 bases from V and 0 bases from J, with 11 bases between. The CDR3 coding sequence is TGTGCCTGGGGTAAGGGACACTCTGGAAACACCATATATTTT. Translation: CAWGKGHSGNTIYF.

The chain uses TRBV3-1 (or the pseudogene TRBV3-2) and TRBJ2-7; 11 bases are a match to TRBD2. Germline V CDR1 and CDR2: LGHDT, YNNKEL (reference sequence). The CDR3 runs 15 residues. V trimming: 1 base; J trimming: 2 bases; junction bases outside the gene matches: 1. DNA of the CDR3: TGTGCCAGCAGCCAAGTAGCGGGGGGGACCTACGAGCAGTACTTC. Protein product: CASSQVAGGTYEQYF.

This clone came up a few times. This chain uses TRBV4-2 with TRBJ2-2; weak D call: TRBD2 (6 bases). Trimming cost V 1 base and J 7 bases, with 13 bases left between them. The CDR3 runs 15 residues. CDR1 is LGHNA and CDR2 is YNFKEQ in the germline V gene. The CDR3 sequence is CASSQGRGADGELFF. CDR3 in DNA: TGTGCCAGCAGCCAAGGGCGGGGTGCCGACGGGGAGCTGTTTTTT.

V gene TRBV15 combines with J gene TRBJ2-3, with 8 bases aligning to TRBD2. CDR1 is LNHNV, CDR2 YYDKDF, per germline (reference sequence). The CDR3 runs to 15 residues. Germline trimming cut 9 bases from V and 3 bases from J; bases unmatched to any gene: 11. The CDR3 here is CATQLIGTRTDTQYF. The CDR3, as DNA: TGTGCCACTCAGCTGATAGGGACTAGGACAGATACGCAGTATTTT.

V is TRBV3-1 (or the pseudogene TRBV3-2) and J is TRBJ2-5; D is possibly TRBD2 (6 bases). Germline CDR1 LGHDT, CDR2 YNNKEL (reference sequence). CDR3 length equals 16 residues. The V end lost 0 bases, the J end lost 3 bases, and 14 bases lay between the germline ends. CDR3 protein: CASSQEGLAHKETQYF. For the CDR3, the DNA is TGTGCCAGCAGCCAAGAGGGTCTAGCGCACAAAGAGACCCAGTACTTC.

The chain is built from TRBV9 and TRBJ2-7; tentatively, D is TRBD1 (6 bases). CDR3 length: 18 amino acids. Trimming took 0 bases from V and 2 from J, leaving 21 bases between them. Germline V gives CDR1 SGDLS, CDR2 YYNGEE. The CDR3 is CASSVADLGATSPYEQYF. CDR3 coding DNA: TGTGCCAGCAGCGTAGCTGACTTGGGGGCGACGTCCCCCTACGAGCAGTACTTC.

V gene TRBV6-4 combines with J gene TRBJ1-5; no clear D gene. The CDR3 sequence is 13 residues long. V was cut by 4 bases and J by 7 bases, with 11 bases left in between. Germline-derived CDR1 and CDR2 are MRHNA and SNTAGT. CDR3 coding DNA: TGTGCCAGCAGTGCCGAGGGTGGCCAGCCCCAGCATTTT. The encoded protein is CASSAEGGQPQHF.

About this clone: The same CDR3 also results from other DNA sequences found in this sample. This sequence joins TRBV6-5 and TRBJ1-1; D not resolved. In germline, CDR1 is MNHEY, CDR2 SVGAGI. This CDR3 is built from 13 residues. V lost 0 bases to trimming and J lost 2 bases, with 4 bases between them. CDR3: CASSYSRNTEAFF. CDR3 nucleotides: TGTGCCAGCAGTTACTCGAGAAACACTGAAGCTTTCTTT.

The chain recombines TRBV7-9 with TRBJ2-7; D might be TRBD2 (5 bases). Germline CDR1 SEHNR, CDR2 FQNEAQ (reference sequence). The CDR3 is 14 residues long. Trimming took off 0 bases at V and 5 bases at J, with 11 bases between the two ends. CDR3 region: CASSLARRYHEQYF. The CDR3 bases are TGTGCCAGCAGCTTAGCTAGGAGGTACCACGAGCAGTACTTC. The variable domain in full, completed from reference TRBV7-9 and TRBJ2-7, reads DTGVSQNPRHKITKRGQNVTFRCDPISEHNRLYWYRQTLGQGPEFLTYFQNEAQLEKSRLLSDRFSAERPKGSFSTLEIQRTEQGDSAMYLCASSLARRYHEQYFGPGTRLTVT.

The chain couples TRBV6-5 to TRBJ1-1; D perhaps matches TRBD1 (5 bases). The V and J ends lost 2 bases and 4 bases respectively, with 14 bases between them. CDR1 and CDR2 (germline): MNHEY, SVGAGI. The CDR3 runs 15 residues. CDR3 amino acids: CASSYTRDYGTEAFF. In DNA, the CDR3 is TGTGCCAGCAGTTACACGAGGGACTACGGCACTGAAGCTTTCTTT.

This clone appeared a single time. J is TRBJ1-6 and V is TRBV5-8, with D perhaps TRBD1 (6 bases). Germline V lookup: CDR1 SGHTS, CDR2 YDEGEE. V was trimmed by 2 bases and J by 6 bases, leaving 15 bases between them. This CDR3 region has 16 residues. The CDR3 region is CASSFTGLSSNSPLHF. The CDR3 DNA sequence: TGTGCCAGCAGCTTTACAGGGTTAAGTAGTAATTCACCCCTCCACTTT.

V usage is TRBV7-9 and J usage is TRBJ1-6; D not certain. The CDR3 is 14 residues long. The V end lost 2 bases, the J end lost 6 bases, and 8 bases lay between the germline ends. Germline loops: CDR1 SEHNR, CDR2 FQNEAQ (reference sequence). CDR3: CASSLNQANSPLHF. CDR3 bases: TGTGCCAGCAGCTTAAATCAGGCTAATTCACCCCTCCACTTT.

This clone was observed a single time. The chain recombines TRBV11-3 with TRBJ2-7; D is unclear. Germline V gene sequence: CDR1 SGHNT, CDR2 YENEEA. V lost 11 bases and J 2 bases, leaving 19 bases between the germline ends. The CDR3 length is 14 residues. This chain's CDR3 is CALPLLGSAYEQYF. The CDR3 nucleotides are TGTGCCTTACCTTTGTTGGGCTCCGCCTACGAGCAGTACTTC. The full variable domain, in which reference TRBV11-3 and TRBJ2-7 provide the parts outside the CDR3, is EAGVVQSPRYKIIEKKQPVAFWCNPISGHNTLYWYLQNLGQGPELLIRYENEEAVDDSQLPKDRFSAERLKGVDSTLKIQPAELGDSAVYLCALPLLGSAYEQYFGPGTRLTVT.

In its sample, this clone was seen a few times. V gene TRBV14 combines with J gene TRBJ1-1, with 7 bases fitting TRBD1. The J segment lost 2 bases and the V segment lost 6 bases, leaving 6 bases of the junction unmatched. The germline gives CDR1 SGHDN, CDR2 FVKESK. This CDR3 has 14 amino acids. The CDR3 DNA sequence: TGTGCCAGCAGGCAGAGGGGGCTTAACACTGAAGCTTTCTTT. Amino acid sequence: CASRQRGLNTEAFF.